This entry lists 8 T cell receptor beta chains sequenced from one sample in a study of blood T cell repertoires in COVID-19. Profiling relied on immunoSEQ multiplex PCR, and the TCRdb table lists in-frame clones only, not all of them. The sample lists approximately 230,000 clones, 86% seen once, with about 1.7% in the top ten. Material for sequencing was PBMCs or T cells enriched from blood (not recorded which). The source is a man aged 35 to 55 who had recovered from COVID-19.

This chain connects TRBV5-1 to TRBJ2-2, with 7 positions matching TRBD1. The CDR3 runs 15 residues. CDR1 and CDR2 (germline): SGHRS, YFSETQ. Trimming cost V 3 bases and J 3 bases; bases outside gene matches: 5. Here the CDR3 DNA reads TGCGCCAGCAGCTGGAACACAGGGGACACCGGGGAGCTGTTTTTT. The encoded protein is CASSWNTGDTGELFF.

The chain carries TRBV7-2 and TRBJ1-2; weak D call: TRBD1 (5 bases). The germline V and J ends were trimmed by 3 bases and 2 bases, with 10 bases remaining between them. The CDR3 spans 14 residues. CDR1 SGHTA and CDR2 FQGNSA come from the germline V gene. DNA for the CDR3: TGTGCCAGCAGCTTCTGGGGGGGGAACTATGGCTACACCTTC. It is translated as CASSFWGGNYGYTF.

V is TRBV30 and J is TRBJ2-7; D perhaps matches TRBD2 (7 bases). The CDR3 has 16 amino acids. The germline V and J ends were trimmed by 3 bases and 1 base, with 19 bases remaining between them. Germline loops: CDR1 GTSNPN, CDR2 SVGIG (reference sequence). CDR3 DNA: TGTGCCTGGAGACCTCCTCCGCGGGGGCCTTCCTACGAGCAGTACTTC. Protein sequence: CAWRPPPRGPSYEQYF.

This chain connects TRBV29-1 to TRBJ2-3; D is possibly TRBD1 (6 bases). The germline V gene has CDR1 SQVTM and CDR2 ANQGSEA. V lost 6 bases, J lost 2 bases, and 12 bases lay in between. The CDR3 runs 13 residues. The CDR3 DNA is TGCAGCGTCGGGGACACCTTCACAGATACGCAGTATTTT. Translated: CSVGDTFTDTQYF.

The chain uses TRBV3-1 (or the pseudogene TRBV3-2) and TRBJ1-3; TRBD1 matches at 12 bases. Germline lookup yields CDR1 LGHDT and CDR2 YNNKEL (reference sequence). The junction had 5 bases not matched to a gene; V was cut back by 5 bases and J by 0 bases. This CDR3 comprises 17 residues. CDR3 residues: CASSWGTGGYSGNTIYF. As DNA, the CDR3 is TGTGCCAGCAGCTGGGGGACAGGGGGCTACTCTGGAAACACCATATATTTT.

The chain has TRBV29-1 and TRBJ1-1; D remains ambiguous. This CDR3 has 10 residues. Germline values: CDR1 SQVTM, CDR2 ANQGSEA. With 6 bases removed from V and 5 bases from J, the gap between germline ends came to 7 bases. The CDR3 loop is CSVQWTEAFF. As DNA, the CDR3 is TGCAGCGTCCAGTGGACTGAAGCTTTCTTT.

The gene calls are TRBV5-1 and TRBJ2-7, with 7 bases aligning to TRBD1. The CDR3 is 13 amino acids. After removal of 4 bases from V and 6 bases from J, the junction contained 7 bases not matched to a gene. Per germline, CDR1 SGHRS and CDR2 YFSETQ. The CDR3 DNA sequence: TGCGCCAGCAGCATCACAGGGGAAGGCGAGCAGTACTTC. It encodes CASSITGEGEQYF.

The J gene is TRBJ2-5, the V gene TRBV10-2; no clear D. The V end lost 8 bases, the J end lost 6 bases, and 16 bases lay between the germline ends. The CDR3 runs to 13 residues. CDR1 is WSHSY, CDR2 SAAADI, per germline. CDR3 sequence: CASGSLAAQTQYF. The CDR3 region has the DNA TGCGCCAGCGGTTCGTTGGCGGCGCAGACCCAGTACTTC.